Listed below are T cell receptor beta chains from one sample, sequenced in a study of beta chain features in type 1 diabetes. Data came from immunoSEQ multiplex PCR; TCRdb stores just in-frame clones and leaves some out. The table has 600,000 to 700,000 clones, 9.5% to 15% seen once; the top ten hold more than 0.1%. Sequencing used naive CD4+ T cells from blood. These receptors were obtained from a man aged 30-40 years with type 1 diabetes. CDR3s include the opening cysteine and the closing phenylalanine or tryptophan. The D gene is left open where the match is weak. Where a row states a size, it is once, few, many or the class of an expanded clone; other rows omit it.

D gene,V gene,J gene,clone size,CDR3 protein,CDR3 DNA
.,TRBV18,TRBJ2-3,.,CASSLGTSRPDTQYF,TGTGCCAGCTCACTGGGGACCTCGCGACCAGATACGCAGTATTTT
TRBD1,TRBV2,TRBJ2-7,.,CASSIRQGSYEQYF,TGTGCCAGCAGTATCCGACAGGGGTCCTACGAGCAGTACTTC
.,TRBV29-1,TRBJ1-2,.,CSAGGGESNYGYTF,TGCAGCGCTGGAGGAGGGGAAAGTAACTATGGCTACACCTTC
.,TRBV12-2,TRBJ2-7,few,CASRVDTQGDPYEQYF,TGTGCAAGTCGCGTAGATACACAGGGGGACCCATACGAGCAGTACTTC
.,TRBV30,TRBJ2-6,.,CAWSPGMEGANVLTF,TGTGCCTGGAGCCCCGGTATGGAAGGGGCCAACGTCCTGACTTTC
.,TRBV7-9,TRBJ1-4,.,CASSPLTGDPNEKLFF,TGTGCCAGCAGCCCACTTACTGGGGATCCTAATGAAAAACTGTTTTTT
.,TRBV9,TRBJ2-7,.,CASGGLDEQYF,TGTGCCAGCGGGGGGCTCGACGAGCAGTACTTC
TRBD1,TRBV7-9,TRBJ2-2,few,CASSSTGANTGELFF,TGTGCCAGCAGTTCGACAGGGGCAAACACCGGGGAGCTGTTTTTT
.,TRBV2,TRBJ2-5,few,CASRGYRETQYF,TGTGCCAGCAGGGGTTACCGGGAGACCCAGTACTTC
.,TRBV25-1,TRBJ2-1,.,CASSPLTPYNEQFF,TGTGCCAGCAGTCCTCTGACTCCGTACAATGAGCAGTTCTTC